This T cell receptor beta chain stems from a study of OX40 agonist ivuxolimab in advanced cancers. TCRdb's table, derived via immunoSEQ multiplex PCR, lists solely in-frame clones and lacks some. This table has tens of thousands of clones, around 87% appearing once. Germline V gene data show CDR1 as LNHNV and CDR2 as YYDKDF (reference sequence). The CDR3 sequence is 16 residues long. Trimming took 1 base from V and 0 from J, leaving 10 bases between them. Sequencing was performed on CD4+ or CD8+ T cells sorted from blood, taken in a trial of the OX40 agonist ivuxolimab. This receptor was taken from an adult with an advanced solid tumor such as melanoma, head and neck, liver or kidney cancer. The chain employs TRBV15 and TRBJ1-3; no reliable D call. CDR3 region: CATSRAITASGNTIYF. In DNA form, the CDR3 reads TGTGCCACCAGCAGAGCGATAACAGCCTCTGGAAACACCATATATTTT.